Described below is a single T cell receptor beta chain sequence and its context. This entry comes from a study of blood T cell repertoires in COVID-19. Study context: The analysed material was cDNA or gDNA that came from T cells, B-cell-depleted T cells, or PBMCs.

Germline CDR1 and CDR2: KGHSY and FQNENV. The CDR3 runs 17 residues. The V end lost 0 bases, the J end lost 7 bases, and 21 bases lay between the germline ends. Under the authors' procedure: For nucleated cells, counts were estimated from reference gene primer amplification. Sequenced by immunoSEQ multiplex PCR; TCRdb stores in-frame clones only, minus some. The V and J calls and the clone size are those of that table, but D and trimming were determined from the DNA. Of more than 250,000 clones listed, over 75% are singletons. The sample taken for sequencing was peripheral blood. The TCR originated in a man aged 45-60 years with active or convalescent COVID-19. This chain uses TRBV16 with TRBJ1-2; TRBD1 might be the D (6 bases). CDR3 DNA sequence: TGTGCCAGCAGCCAATCCAGGGGAGCGAATCGAATCACTGGCTACACCTTC. Encoded protein: CASSQSRGANRITGYTF.